This T cell receptor (beta chain) was observed in a study of shared clonotypes between healthy human individuals. At the level of the study: A couple of women and three men aged 18 to 49 served as donors.

It was CD45RO-negative cells, positively selected for CCR7, that made up naive CD8 cells, with terminally differentiated effector memory CD45RA+ cells excluded. Over several immunoSEQ plates, each subset's genomic DNA was distributed in even portions. Original processing methods: ImmunoSEQ gave junction-only sequences without quality scores, so filtering differed. Here immunoSEQ multiplex PCR was the method, and the copy in TCRdb shows in-frame clones only, minus some. From that table come the V and J calls and clone size; the DNA was used to work out D and trimming. The sample carries around 600,000 clones, roughly 98% recorded once. This CDR3 is 15 amino acids long. Per the germline V gene, CDR1 is MDHEN and CDR2 is SYDVKM. Trimming removed 5 bases from V and 1 base from J, with 11 bases in between.

The clonotype was recovered from a man aged 30 to 39 in good health. Input material: naive CD8+ T cells sorted from blood. V usage is TRBV28 and J usage is TRBJ2-2; D is ambiguous. CDR3 amino acids: CASSMRNGNTGELFF. DNA of the CDR3: TGTGCCAGCAGTATGCGCAACGGGAACACCGGGGAGCTGTTTTTT.